This note documents a single T cell receptor (beta chain) sequence. Antigen specificity is unknown. The data stem from a study of T cell responses to AZD1222 COVID-19 vaccine. Study-level findings and limits: Baseline seropositivity occurred in only six AZD1222 recipients.

This table comes from immunoSEQ multiplex PCR, and its TCRdb copy is limited to in-frame clones, with some not included. The sample has 130,000 to 150,000 clones, less than 95% seen once. This CDR3 has 13 amino acids. Germline loops: CDR1 MRHNA, CDR2 SNTAGT. Trimming removed 4 bases from V and 1 base from J, with 7 bases in between. This clonotype originated in an adult in good health. The chain couples TRBV6-4 to TRBJ1-1, with a tentative D call TRBD1 (6 bases). The material was peripheral blood, obtained on day 0 of AZD1222 vaccination. DNA for the CDR3: TGTGCCAGCAGTGCCAGGGGGAACACTGAAGCTTTCTTT. Residues: CASSARGNTEAFF.